This TCR beta chain was sequenced in a study of CD8 T cells in Susac syndrome. This clonotype was detected only a few times. Reverse transcription of about 0.45 to 1 ug RNA used random hexamers. immunoSEQ multiplex PCR amplified TCR beta CDR3 across 54 Vbeta, 13 Jbeta. TCRdb reprocessed the immunoSEQ multiplex PCR reads with MiXCR, giving one entry per CDR3 protein. This table has more than 150,000 distinct CDR3 sequences, approximately 94% appearing once. This CDR3 region has 11 residues. V lost 2 bases to trimming and J lost 3 bases, with 2 bases between them. Germline V lookup: CDR1 SGHTA, CDR2 FQGNSA. In blood CD8+ and CD4+ T cells, TCR beta underwent sequencing. Negative magnetic isolation gave CD8+ and CD4+ cells; FACS enriched CD8+ TEMRA.

Sequenced material: CD8+ T cells from PBMCs. The chain recombines TRBV7-2 with TRBJ2-7; D is unclear. This receptor was identified in a human donor with multiple sclerosis. CDR3 in amino acids: CASSLNYEQYF. The CDR3 region has the DNA TGTGCCAGCAGCTTAAACTACGAGCAGTACTTC.